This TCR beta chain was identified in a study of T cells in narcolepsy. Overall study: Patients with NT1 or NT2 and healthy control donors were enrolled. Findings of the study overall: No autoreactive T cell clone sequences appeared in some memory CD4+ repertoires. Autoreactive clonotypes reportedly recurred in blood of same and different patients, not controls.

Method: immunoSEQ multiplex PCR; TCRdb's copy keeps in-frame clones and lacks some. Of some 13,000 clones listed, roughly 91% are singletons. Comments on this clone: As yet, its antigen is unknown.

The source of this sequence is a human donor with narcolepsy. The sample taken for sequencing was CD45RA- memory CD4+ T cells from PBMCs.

DNA of the CDR3: TGTGCCAGCAGCCCCGGACAGGGGCTCGACACCGGGGAGCTGTTTTTT. This codes for CASSPGQGLDTGELFF. The chain couples TRBV7-3 to TRBJ2-2, with 9 bases lining up with TRBD1. Germline V lookup: CDR1 SGHTA, CDR2 FQGTGA. CDR3 size: 16 residues. The V segment lost 5 bases and the J segment 3 bases; nucleotides outside the gene matches: 7.